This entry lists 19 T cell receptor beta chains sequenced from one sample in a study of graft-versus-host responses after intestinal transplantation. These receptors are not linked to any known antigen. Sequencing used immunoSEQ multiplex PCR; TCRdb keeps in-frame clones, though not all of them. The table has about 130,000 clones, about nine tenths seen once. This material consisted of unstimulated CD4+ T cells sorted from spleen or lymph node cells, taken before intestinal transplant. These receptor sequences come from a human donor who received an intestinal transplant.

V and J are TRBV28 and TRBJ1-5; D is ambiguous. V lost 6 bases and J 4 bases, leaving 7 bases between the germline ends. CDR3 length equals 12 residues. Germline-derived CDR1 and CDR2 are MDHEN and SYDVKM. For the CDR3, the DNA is TGTGCCAGCAGGCCCCCTAATCAGCCCCAGCATTTT. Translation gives CASRPPNQPQHF.

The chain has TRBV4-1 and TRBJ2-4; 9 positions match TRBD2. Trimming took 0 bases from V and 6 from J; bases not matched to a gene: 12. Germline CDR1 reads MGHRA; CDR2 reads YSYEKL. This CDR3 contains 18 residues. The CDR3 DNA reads TGCGCCAGCAGCCAAGATAGGACTAGCGCGGAGGTGGGAAACATTCAGTACTTC. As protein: CASSQDRTSAEVGNIQYF.

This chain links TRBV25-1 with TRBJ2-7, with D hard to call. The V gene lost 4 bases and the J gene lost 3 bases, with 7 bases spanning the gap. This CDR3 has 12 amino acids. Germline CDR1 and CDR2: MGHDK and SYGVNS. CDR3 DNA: TGTGCCAGCAGTGGGATAGTCTACGAGCAGTACTTC. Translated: CASSGIVYEQYF.

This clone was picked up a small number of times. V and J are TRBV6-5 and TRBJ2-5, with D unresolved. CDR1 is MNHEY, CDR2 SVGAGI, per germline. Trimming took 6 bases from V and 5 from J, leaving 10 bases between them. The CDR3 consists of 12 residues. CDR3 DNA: TGTGCCAGCAGGGGTCACCCGGAGACCCAGTACTTC. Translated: CASRGHPETQYF.

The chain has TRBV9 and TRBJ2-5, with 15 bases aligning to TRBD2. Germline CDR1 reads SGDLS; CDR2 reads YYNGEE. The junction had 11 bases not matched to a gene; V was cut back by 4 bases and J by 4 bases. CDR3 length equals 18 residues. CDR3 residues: CASSPRTSGGESRETQYF. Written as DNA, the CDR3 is TGTGCCAGCAGCCCTAGGACTAGCGGGGGGGAGTCGAGAGAGACCCAGTACTTC.

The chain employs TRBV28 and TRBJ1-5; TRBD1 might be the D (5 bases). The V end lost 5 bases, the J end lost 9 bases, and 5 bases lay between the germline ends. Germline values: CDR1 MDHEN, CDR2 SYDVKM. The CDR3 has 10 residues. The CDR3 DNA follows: TGTGCCAGCAGTCAGGGGCCCCAGCATTTT. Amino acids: CASSQGPQHF.

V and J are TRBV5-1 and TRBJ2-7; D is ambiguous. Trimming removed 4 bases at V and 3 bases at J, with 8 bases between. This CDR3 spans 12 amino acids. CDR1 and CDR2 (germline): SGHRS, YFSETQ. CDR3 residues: CASSLDFYEQYF. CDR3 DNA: TGCGCCAGCAGCCTAGACTTCTACGAGCAGTACTTC.

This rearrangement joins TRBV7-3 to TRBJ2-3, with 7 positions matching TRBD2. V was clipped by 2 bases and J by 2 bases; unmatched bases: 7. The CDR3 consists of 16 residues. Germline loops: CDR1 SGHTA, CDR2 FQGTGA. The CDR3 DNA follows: TGTGCCAGCAGCTTAGAGGGAGGGGAGGACACAGATACGCAGTATTTT. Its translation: CASSLEGGEDTDTQYF.

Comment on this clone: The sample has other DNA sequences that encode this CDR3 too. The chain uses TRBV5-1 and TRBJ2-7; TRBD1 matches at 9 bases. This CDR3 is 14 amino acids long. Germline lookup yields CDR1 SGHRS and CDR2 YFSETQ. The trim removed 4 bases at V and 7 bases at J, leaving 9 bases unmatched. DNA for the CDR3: TGCGCCAGCAGCCTGGACAGGGGCCCGGGTGAGCAGTACTTC. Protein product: CASSLDRGPGEQYF.

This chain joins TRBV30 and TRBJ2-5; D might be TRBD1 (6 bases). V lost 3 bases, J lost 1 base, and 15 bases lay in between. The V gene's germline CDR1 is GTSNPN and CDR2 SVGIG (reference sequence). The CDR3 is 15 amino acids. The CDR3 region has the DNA TGTGCCTGGAGGCAGGGGCAGGCGATCCAAGAGACCCAGTACTTC. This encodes CAWRQGQAIQETQYF.

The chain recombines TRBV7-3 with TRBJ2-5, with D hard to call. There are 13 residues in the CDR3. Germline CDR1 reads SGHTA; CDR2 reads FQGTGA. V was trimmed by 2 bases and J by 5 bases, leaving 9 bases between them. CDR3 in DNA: TGTGCCAGCAGCTTACGGGTGGGGGAGACCCAGTACTTC. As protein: CASSLRVGETQYF. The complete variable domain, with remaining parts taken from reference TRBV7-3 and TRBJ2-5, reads GAGVSQTPSNKVTEKGKYVELRCDPISGHTALYWYRQSLGQGPEFLIYFQGTGAADDSGLPNDRFFAVRPEGSVSTLKIQRTERGDSAVYLCASSLRVGETQYFGPGTRLLVL.

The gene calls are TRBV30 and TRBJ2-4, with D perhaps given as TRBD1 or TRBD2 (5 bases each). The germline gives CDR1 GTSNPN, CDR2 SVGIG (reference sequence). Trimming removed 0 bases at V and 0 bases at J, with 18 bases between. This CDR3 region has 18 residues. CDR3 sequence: CAWSVGVISFPAKNIQYF. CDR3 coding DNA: TGTGCCTGGAGTGTGGGGGTCATTAGCTTTCCAGCCAAAAACATTCAGTACTTC. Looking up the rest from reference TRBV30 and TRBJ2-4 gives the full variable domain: SQTIHQWPATLVQPVGSPLSLECTVEGTSNPNLYWYRQAAGRGLQLLFYSVGIGQISSEVPQNLSASRPQDRQFILSSKKLLLSDSGFYLCAWSVGVISFPAKNIQYFGAGTRLSVL.

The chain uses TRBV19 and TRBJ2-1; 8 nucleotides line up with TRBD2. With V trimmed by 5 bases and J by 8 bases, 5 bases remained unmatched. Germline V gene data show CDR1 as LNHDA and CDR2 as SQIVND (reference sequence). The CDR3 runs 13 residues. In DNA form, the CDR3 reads TGTGCCAGTAGTCCGGGAGGGCCGGATGAGCAGTTCTTC. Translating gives CASSPGGPDEQFF.

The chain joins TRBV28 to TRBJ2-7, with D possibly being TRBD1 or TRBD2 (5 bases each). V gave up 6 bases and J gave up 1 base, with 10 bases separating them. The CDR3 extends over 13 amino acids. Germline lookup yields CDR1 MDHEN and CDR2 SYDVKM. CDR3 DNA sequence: TGTGCCAGCAGAGGGGACGGGTCCTACGAGCAGTACTTC. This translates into CASRGDGSYEQYF.

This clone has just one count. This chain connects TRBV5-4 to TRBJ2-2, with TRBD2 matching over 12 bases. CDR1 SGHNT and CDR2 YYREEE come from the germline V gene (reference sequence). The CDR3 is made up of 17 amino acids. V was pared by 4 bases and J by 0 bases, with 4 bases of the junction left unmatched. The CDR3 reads CASSPGLAGSNTGELFF. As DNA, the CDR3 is TGTGCCAGCAGCCCCGGACTAGCGGGGTCGAACACCGGGGAGCTGTTTTTT.

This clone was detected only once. The CDR3 protein is CASSLTGTGGRPGNTIYF. CDR3 nucleotides: TGTGCCAGTAGTCTCACCGGGACAGGGGGTCGACCTGGAAACACCATATATTTT. The V and J genes are TRBV19 and TRBJ1-3; TRBD1 agrees at 11 bases. This CDR3 has 18 residues. Germline V CDR1 and CDR2: LNHDA, SQIVND (reference sequence). J lost 2 bases, V lost 5 bases, and 11 bases had no gene match.

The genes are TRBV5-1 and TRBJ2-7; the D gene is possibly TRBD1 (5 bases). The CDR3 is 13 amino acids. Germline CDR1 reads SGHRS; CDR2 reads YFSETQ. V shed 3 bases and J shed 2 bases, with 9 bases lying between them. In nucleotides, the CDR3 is TGCGCCAGCAGCTCGCAGGGTGCCTACGAGCAGTACTTC. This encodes CASSSQGAYEQYF. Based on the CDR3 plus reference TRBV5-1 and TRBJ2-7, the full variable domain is KAGVTQTPRYLIKTRGQQVTLSCSPISGHRSVSWYQQTPGQGLQFLFEYFSETQRNKGNFPGRFSGRQFSNSRSEMNVSTLELGDSALYLCASSSQGAYEQYFGPGTRLTVT.

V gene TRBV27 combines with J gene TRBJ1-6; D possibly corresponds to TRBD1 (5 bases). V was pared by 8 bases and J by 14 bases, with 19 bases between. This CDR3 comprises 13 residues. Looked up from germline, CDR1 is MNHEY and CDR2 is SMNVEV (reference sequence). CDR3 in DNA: TGTGCCAGCTCCATGGGGCGGTTTCGGGCCCTCCACTTT. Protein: CASSMGRFRALHF.

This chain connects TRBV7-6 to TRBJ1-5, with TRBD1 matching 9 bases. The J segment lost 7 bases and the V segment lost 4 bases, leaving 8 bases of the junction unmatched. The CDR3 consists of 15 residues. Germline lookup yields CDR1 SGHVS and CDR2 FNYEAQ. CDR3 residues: CASSSGTGKFQPQHF. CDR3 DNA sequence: TGTGCCAGCAGCTCGGGGACAGGGAAGTTCCAGCCCCAGCATTTT.